This T cell receptor (beta chain) was sequenced in a study of shared clonotypes between healthy human individuals. The CDR3 covers 14 residues. CDR1 is MGHRA, CDR2 YSYEKL, per germline. V dropped 4 bases and J dropped 4 bases, with 13 bases sitting between them. This clone was detected only a few times. Each cell subset's genomic DNA was divided evenly among several immunoSEQ plates. Using immunoSEQ multiplex PCR, the repertoire was profiled, and TCRdb retains in-frame clones only, with some absent. The table records millions of clones, around 90% of them present only once. The donors were adults (healthy and HIV-negative) with no recent acute infections or vaccinations.

The chain links TRBV4-1 to TRBJ1-2; tentative D call: TRBD1 (5 bases). This receptor was taken from a man aged 18 to 30 in good health. Sequencing was carried out using naive CD4+ T cells sorted from blood. Specified subset: CD45RA+ positively selected. CDR3 sequence (DNA): TGCGCCAGCAGCCCTTATCAGGGAACCTATGGCTACACCTTC. Protein product: CASSPYQGTYGYTF.